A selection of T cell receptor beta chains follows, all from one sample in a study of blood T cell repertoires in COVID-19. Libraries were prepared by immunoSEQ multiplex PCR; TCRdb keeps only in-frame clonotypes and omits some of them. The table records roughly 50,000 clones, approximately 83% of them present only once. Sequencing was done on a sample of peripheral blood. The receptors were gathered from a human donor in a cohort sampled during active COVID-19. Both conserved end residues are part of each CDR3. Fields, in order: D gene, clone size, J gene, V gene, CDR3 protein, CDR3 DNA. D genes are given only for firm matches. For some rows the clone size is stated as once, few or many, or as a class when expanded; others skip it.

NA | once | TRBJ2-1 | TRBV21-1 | CASSIQAGSSYNEQFF | TGTGCCAGCAGCATCCAAGCGGGGAGCTCCTACAATGAGCAGTTCTTC
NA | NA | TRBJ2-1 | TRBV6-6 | CASFYSAVYNEQFF | TGTGCCAGCTTTTATAGCGCGGTCTACAATGAGCAGTTCTTC
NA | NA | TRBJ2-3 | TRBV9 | CASSVAGGRFWGGPSSTDTQYF | TGTGCCAGCAGTGTCGCCGGGGGAAGGTTTTGGGGAGGCCCATCAAGCACAGATACGCAGTATTTT
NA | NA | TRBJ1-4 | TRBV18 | CASSPRSGPYEKLFF | TGTGCCAGCTCACCACGGTCAGGGCCCTATGAAAAACTGTTTTTT
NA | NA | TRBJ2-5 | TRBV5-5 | CASSHQGGGLQETQYF | TGTGCCAGCAGCCACCAGGGGGGAGGACTCCAAGAGACCCAGTACTTC
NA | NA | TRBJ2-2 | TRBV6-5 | CASLAREVTGELFF | TGTGCATCCCTGGCCAGGGAGGTAACCGGGGAGCTGTTTTTT
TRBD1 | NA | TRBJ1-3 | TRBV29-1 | CSVEDRGPGNTIYF | TGCAGCGTCGAAGACAGGGGTCCTGGAAACACCATATATTTT
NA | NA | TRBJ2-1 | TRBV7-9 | CASSSKRASSYNEQFF | TGTGCCAGCAGCTCAAAGCGGGCGAGCTCCTACAATGAGCAGTTCTTC
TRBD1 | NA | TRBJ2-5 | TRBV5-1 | CASSFGQGPTQYF | TGCGCCAGCAGCTTTGGACAGGGTCCGACCCAGTACTTC
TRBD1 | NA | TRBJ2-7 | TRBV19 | CASSMEGQAYEQYF | TGTGCCAGTAGTATGGAGGGACAGGCCTACGAGCAGTACTTC
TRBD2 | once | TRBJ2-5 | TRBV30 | CAWSKGLAGPGETQYF | TGTGCCTGGAGCAAGGGACTAGCGGGACCGGGAGAGACCCAGTACTTC
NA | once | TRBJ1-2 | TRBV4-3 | CASSQTHGGEYGYTF | TGCGCCAGCAGCCAGACCCACGGGGGGGAATATGGCTACACCTTC
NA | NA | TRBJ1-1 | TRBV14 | CASSQAGHRDTEAFF | TGTGCCAGCAGCCAAGCGGGACACAGAGACACTGAAGCTTTCTTT
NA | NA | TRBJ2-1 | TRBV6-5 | CASSYGGLAEQFF | TGTGCCAGCAGTTACGGAGGGTTAGCCGAGCAGTTCTTC
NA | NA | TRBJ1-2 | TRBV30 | CAWGGSGGGYTF | TGTGCCTGGGGGGGGTCCGGGGGTGGCTACACCTTC
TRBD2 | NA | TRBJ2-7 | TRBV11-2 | CASSLTSGINEQYF | TGTGCCAGCAGCTTGACTAGCGGGATAAACGAGCAGTACTTC
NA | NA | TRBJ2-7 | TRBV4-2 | CASSPGHQRYEQYF | TGTGCCAGCAGCCCAGGGCACCAGCGCTACGAGCAGTACTTC
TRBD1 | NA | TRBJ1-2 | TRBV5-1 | CASSDNPTQGGGYGYTF | TGCGCCAGCAGCGACAATCCGACTCAGGGGGGAGGCTATGGCTACACCTTC
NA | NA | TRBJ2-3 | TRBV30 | CAWSVTRSSTDTQYF | TGTGCCTGGAGTGTAACTAGGTCTAGCACAGATACGCAGTATTTT
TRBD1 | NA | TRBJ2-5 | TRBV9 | CASSVGGGQGFETQYF | TGTGCCAGCAGCGTAGGTGGGGGACAGGGTTTCGAGACCCAGTACTTC
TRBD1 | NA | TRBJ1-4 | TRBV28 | CASSSGQSNEKLFF | TGTGCCAGCAGTTCGGGACAGAGCAATGAAAAACTGTTTTTT
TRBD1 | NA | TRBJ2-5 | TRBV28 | CASSFGQGKETQYF | TGTGCCAGCAGTTTTGGACAGGGAAAAGAGACCCAGTACTTC
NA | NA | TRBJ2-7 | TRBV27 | CASSWGAGEAYEQYF | TGTGCCAGCAGTTGGGGGGCGGGGGAAGCCTACGAGCAGTACTTC
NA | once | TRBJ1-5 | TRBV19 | CASSTNQGFGQPQHF | TGTGCCAGTAGTACCAATCAGGGTTTCGGTCAGCCCCAGCATTTT
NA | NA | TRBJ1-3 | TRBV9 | CASSVTESSPFSGNTIYF | TGTGCCAGCAGCGTTACTGAGAGCTCCCCTTTCTCTGGAAACACCATATATTTT
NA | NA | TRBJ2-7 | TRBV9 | CASSVDALATAYEQYF | TGTGCCAGCAGCGTAGATGCACTCGCAACCGCCTACGAGCAGTACTTC
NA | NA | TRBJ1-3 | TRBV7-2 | CASSLRAGAGNTIYF | TGTGCCAGCAGCTTAAGGGCAGGGGCCGGAAACACCATATATTTT
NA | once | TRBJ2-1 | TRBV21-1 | CASSKAALRLAGANEQFF | TGTGCCAGCAGCAAAGCGGCACTGAGACTAGCGGGAGCAAATGAGCAGTTCTTC
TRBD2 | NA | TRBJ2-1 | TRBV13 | CASSPLAGVNNEQFF | TGTGCCAGCAGCCCCCTAGCGGGAGTAAACAATGAGCAGTTCTTC
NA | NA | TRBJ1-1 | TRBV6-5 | CASSYSRAELNTEAFF | TGTGCCAGCAGTTACTCGAGGGCAGAGTTGAACACTGAAGCTTTCTTT
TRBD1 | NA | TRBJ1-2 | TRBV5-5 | CASSPRQGTVNYGYTF | TGTGCCAGCAGCCCGAGACAGGGGACCGTTAACTATGGCTACACCTTC
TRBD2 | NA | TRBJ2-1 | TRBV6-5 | CASAERIAGDMQFF | TGTGCCAGCGCCGAGCGGATAGCGGGAGACATGCAGTTCTTC
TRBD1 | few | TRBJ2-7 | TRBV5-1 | CASSPGTGAYEQYF | TGCGCCAGCAGCCCCGGGACAGGGGCCTACGAGCAGTACTTC
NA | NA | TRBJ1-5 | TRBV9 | CASSRFQGLNQPQHF | TGTGCCAGCAGCCGTTTTCAGGGGCTAAATCAGCCCCAGCATTTT
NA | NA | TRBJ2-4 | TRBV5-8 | CASRREVAKNIQYF | TGTGCCAGCAGAAGGGAGGTTGCCAAAAACATTCAGTACTTC
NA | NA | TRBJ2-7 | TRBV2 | CASSEDLRAYEQYF | TGTGCCAGCAGTGAAGACCTCAGGGCCTACGAGCAGTACTTC
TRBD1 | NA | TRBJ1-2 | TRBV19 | CASSIQSGQDYGYTF | TGTGCCAGTAGTATCCAATCGGGACAGGACTATGGCTACACCTTC
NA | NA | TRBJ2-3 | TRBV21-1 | CASSKEVWQGETDTQYF | TGTGCCAGCAGCAAAGAGGTCTGGCAGGGGGAAACAGATACGCAGTATTTT
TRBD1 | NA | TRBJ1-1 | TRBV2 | CASSMDRVGNTEAFF | TGTGCCAGCAGCATGGACAGGGTGGGGAACACTGAAGCTTTCTTT
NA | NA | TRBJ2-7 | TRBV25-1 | CASLGHTYEQYF | TGTGCCAGCCTTGGACATACCTACGAGCAGTACTTC
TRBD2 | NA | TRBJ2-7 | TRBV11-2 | CASSGLAGSFEQYF | TGTGCCAGCAGCGGGTTAGCGGGATCTTTCGAGCAGTACTTC
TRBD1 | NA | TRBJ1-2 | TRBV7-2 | CASSSGQNYGYTF | TGTGCCAGCAGCTCGGGACAGAACTATGGCTACACCTTC
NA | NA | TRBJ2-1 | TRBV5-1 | CASRGTSFSNEQFF | TGCGCCAGCAGAGGGACAAGTTTTAGCAATGAGCAGTTCTTC
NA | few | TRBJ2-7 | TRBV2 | CASSPPPQSSYEQYF | TGTGCCAGCAGTCCTCCTCCACAGAGCTCCTACGAGCAGTACTTC
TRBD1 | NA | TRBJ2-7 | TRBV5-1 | CASSITTGGYEQYF | TGCGCCAGCAGCATAACGACAGGGGGGTACGAGCAGTACTTC
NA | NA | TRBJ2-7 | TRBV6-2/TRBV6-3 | CASSYRLASYEQYF | TGTGCCAGCAGTTACCGTCTAGCTTCCTACGAGCAGTACTTC
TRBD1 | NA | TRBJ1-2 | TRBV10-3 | CAISDRGEGYTF | TGTGCCATCAGTGACAGGGGGGAGGGCTACACCTTC
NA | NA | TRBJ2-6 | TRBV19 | CASSISGANVLTF | TGTGCCAGTAGCATCTCTGGGGCCAACGTCCTGACTTTC
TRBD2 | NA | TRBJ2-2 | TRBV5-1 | CASSWVFLAGDLTGELFF | TGCGCCAGCAGCTGGGTTTTTTTAGCGGGAGATTTGACCGGGGAGCTGTTTTTT
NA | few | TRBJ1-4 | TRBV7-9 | CASSLRRANEKLFF | TGTGCCAGCAGCTTAAGGCGGGCTAATGAAAAACTGTTTTTT
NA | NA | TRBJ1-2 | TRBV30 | CAWRGEGPGYTF | TGTGCCTGGAGGGGGGAGGGTCCTGGCTACACCTTC
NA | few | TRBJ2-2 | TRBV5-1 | CASSSAGGAGELFF | TGCGCCAGCAGCTCGGCTGGGGGCGCAGGGGAGCTGTTTTTT
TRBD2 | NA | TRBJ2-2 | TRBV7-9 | CASSFRAGVADTGELFF | TGTGCCAGCAGCTTCCGAGCGGGAGTTGCCGACACCGGGGAGCTGTTTTTT
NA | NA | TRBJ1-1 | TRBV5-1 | CASSLASRNTEAFF | TGCGCCAGCAGCTTGGCATCCAGGAACACTGAAGCTTTCTTT
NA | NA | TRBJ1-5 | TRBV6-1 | CASSDQGALNQPQHF | TGTGCCAGCAGTGATCAAGGGGCACTTAATCAGCCCCAGCATTTT
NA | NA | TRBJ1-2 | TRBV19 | CASSINTGYTF | TGTGCCAGTAGTATAAACACGGGCTACACCTTC
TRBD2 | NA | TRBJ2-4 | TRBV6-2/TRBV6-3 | CASSARTSGPLAKNIQYF | TGTGCCAGCAGCGCTCGGACTAGCGGACCGTTAGCCAAAAACATTCAGTACTTC